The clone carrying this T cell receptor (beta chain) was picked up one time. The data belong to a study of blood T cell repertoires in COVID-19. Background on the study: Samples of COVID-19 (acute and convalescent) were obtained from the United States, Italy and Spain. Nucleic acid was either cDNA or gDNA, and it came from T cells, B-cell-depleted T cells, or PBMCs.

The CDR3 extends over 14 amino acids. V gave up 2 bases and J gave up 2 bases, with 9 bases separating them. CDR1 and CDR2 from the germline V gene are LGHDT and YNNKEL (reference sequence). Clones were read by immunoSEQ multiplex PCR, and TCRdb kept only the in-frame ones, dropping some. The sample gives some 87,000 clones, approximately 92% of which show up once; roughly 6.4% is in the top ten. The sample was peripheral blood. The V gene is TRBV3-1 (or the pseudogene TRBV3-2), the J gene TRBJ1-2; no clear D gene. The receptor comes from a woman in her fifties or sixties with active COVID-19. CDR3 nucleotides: TGTGCCAGCAGCCAACCCCAGTTCAACTATGGCTACACCTTC. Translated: CASSQPQFNYGYTF.